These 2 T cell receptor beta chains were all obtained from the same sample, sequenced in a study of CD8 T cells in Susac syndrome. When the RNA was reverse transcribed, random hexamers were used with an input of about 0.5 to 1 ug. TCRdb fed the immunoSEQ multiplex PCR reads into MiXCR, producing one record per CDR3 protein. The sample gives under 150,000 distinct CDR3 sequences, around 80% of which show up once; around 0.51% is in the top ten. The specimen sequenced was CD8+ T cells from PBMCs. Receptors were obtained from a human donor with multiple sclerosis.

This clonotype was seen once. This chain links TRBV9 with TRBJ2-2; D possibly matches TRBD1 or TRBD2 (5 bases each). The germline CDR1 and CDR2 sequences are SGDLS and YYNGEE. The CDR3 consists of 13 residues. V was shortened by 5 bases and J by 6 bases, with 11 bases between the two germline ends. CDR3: CASRPQGAGELFF. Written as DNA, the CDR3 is TGTGCCAGCAGACCCCAGGGAGCCGGGGAGCTGTTTTTT.

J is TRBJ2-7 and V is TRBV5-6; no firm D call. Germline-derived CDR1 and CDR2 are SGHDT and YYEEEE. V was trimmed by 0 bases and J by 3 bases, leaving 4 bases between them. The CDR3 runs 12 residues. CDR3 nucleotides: TGTGCCAGCAGCTTGGACGACTACGAGCAGTACGTC. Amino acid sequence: CASSLDDYEQYV.